The rows below give T cell receptor beta chains drawn from one sample of a study of T cells in Graves' hyperthyroidism and ophthalmopathy. A single record per CDR3 protein comes from TCRdb applying MiXCR to the multiplex PCR reads. The table includes about 200,000 distinct CDR3 sequences, approximately 16% detected once. What was sequenced was blood. These receptors originate from a woman in her fifties or sixties with Graves' hyperthyroidism. Each CDR3 is given with its conserved first and last residue. Part of the rows lack a size; the others show once, few, many or a class for expanded clones.

V gene: TRBV5-1; J gene: TRBJ2-7; clone size: many; CDR3 protein: CASNPFGQGRSYEQYF
V gene: TRBV27; J gene: TRBJ2-1; clone size: few; CDR3 protein: CASSFVADSDNEQFF
V gene: TRBV5-4; J gene: TRBJ2-6; clone size: many; CDR3 protein: CASSLVVGQGNVLTF
V gene: TRBV5-1; J gene: TRBJ2-7; clone size: few; CDR3 protein: CASSTGTGFYEQYF
V gene: TRBV15; J gene: TRBJ2-1; clone size: many; CDR3 protein: CATSSLIGGNEQFF
V gene: TRBV27; J gene: TRBJ2-1; clone size: many; CDR3 protein: CASSLVQTRTNEQFF
V gene: TRBV3-1; J gene: TRBJ2-7; clone size: many; CDR3 protein: CAGSQGGSGVYEQYF
V gene: TRBV20-1; J gene: TRBJ2-1; clone size: many; CDR3 protein: CSARFGTSEQFF
V gene: TRBV28; J gene: TRBJ2-3; clone size: .; CDR3 protein: CASSRRGVATGTDTQYF
V gene: TRBV15; J gene: TRBJ2-7; clone size: many; CDR3 protein: CATSRPGQGGYEQYF
V gene: TRBV28; J gene: TRBJ1-4; clone size: .; CDR3 protein: CASSNLTGVGEKLFF
V gene: TRBV12-3/TRBV12-4; J gene: TRBJ1-5; clone size: .; CDR3 protein: CASSFWTGISNQPQHF
V gene: TRBV12-5; J gene: TRBJ2-1; clone size: many; CDR3 protein: CASGGLVGYRDYNEQFF
V gene: TRBV3-1; J gene: TRBJ1-2; clone size: many; CDR3 protein: CASSRHGEQYYGYTF
V gene: TRBV14; J gene: TRBJ2-3; clone size: .; CDR3 protein: CASSQGAGPFNTQYF
V gene: TRBV20-1; J gene: TRBJ1-2; clone size: few; CDR3 protein: CSARDFTGGYGYTF
V gene: TRBV15; J gene: TRBJ2-1; clone size: many; CDR3 protein: CATSRAPSLGNEQFF
V gene: TRBV7-9; J gene: TRBJ2-7; clone size: few; CDR3 protein: CASSQGGGYEQYF
V gene: TRBV28; J gene: TRBJ2-1; clone size: many; CDR3 protein: CASSLQGREQFF
V gene: TRBV29-1; J gene: TRBJ2-5; clone size: .; CDR3 protein: CSVAKGETQYF
V gene: TRBV4-1; J gene: TRBJ2-7; clone size: .; CDR3 protein: CASSQEGLAGLSYEQYF
V gene: TRBV28; J gene: TRBJ2-5; clone size: many; CDR3 protein: CASSPPGRYQETQYF
V gene: TRBV24-1; J gene: TRBJ1-1; clone size: few; CDR3 protein: CATSERQNTEAFF
V gene: TRBV20-1; J gene: TRBJ1-4; clone size: .; CDR3 protein: CNAKGATNEKLFF
V gene: TRBV7-9; J gene: TRBJ1-1; clone size: few; CDR3 protein: CASSLAKEGAFF
V gene: TRBV28; J gene: TRBJ2-5; clone size: many; CDR3 protein: CASGFTDYGTSGAPYQETQYF
V gene: TRBV24-1; J gene: TRBJ1-2; clone size: many; CDR3 protein: CATSDSRGSTGYTF
V gene: TRBV27; J gene: TRBJ1-5; clone size: .; CDR3 protein: CASSPRDSTNQPQHF